Listed below are T cell receptor beta chains from one sample, sequenced in a study. TCRdb redid the calling of the RT-PCR reads with MiXCR, one entry per CDR3 protein. The sample includes about 700,000 distinct CDR3 sequences, more than 13% of them seen just once. The sample was memory CD4+ T cells from blood. These receptors all stem from a female donor in good health, serving as a healthy control. Each CDR3 is given with its conserved first and last residue. Fields, in order: D gene, clone size, V gene, J gene, CDR3 DNA, CDR3 protein. The D gene is left open where the match is weak. Not all rows give a size; the values are once, few, many and, for expanded clones, a class.

.	.	TRBV20-1	TRBJ1-6	TGCAGTGCTAAAAGTCCAGGAAATAATTCACCCCTCCACTTT	CSAKSPGNNSPLHF
TRBD2	few	TRBV20-1	TRBJ2-7	TGCAGTGCCCGACGGTCGCGGGGGTCCTACGAGCAGTACTTC	CSARRSRGSYEQYF
.	.	TRBV5-6	TRBJ1-1	TGTGCCAGCAGCTTGAGGAGAACAGGACCTGACGGAGCTTTCTTT	CASSLRRTGPDGAFF
.	.	TRBV5-1	TRBJ2-2	TGCGCCAGCAATCCGGGACTGTCCAACACCGGGGAGCTGTTTTTT	CASNPGLSNTGELFF
.	few	TRBV7-2	TRBJ1-5	TGTGCCAGCAGCTCCCAGGGTGGCACCGGTCAGCCCCAGCATTTT	CASSSQGGTGQPQHF
TRBD1	.	TRBV3-1	TRBJ2-7	TGTGCCAGCAGCCAAGATGTTGGGGACAGCCGGGACGAGCAGTACTTC	CASSQDVGDSRDEQYF
TRBD1	few	TRBV28	TRBJ1-2	TGTGCCAGCAGTAGCTTACAGGGGGCGAGGAGTGGTGGCTACACCTTC	CASSSLQGARSGGYTF
TRBD2	few	TRBV6-2/TRBV6-3	TRBJ2-5	TGTGCCAGCAGCTGGACTAGGGTCGAGACCCAGTACTTC	CASSWTRVETQYF
.	.	TRBV6-4	TRBJ1-2	TGTGCCAGCAACCCCAATTTTGGACAGAACTATGGCTACACCTTC	CASNPNFGQNYGYTF
.	.	TRBV9	TRBJ2-7	TGTGCCAGCAGCGTAGAGGCGGGAAGGGCCCCTTATGTTCCGGGGGAGCAGTACTTC	CASSVEAGRAPYVPGEQYF
TRBD2	.	TRBV20-1	TRBJ2-1	TGCAGTGCTAGAGACAGACTAGCGGGATCTTATGGTGAGCAGTTCTTC	CSARDRLAGSYGEQFF
.	.	TRBV5-1	TRBJ1-3	TGCGCCAGCAGCTTGGCCGGGGCAGGGACTGGAAACACCATATATTTT	CASSLAGAGTGNTIYF
TRBD1	.	TRBV5-1	TRBJ1-2	TGCGCCAGCAGCGGAAGAGCCGGGACAGGGGGACCCCTAGGCTACACCTTC	CASSGRAGTGGPLGYTF
.	few	TRBV7-6	TRBJ2-7	TGTGCCAGCAGCCAACGACAGACCTTCTACGAGCAGTACTTC	CASSQRQTFYEQYF